What follows are 22 T cell receptor beta chains derived from one specimen sequenced in a study of tumor and adjacent non-tumor tissue in lung cancer. The library came from three nested PCR rounds adapted from ARM-PCR protocols. TCRdb analysed the multiplex PCR reads with MiXCR anew, one entry per CDR3 protein. The repertoire has roughly 44,000 distinct CDR3 sequences, 60% to 70% of them found once; the top ten carry 15% to 20%. RNA was extracted from bulk tissue without any cell sorting. Distant lung tissue was collected more than 3 cm away from the tumor edge. Material: distant non-tumor lung tissue. Receptors originate from a woman aged 40 to 50 with non-small cell lung cancer.

By its share, this clonotype is medium-sized (0.01 to 0.1%). The chain links TRBV11-2 to TRBJ2-7; 9 nucleotides line up with TRBD1. Germline CDR1 reads SGHAT; CDR2 reads FQNNGV. CDR3 length equals 19 residues. The trim removed 3 bases at V and 5 bases at J, leaving 20 bases unmatched. For the CDR3, the DNA is TGTGCCAGCAGCTTCTATCAGGGAATCCGGGACAGGGAATTCCACGAGCAGTACTTC. It specifies CASSFYQGIRDREFHEQYF.

A remark on this clonotype: Mismatch with germline at one junction end may stem from a read error. The chain employs TRBV11-1 and TRBJ2-6; D not resolved. This CDR3 has 14 residues. Germline lookup yields CDR1 SGHAT and CDR2 FQDESV (reference sequence). CDR3 DNA: TGTGCCGGCAGCTCTGGGGATGGAGCCAACGTCCTAACTTTC. This gives the protein CAGSSGDGANVLTF.

Worth noting for this clonotype: Its ends do not fully match the called genes, so a read error is possible. This chain joins TRBV12-3 or TRBV12-4 and TRBJ1-2; possible D gene TRBD1, 5 bases. This CDR3 is built from 19 residues. CDR3 amino acids: CASSFSSRARGVRHYAYTF. The CDR3 nucleotides are TGTGCCAGCAGTTTCTCTTCCAGGGCCCGAGGGGTAAGACACTATGCCTACACCTTC.

This clonotype was counted once. This could be a read error, since a much larger clone is one nucleotide away. The V gene is TRBV5-1, the J gene TRBJ2-7; D assignment may be TRBD1 or TRBD2 (5 bases each). This CDR3 is 14 amino acids long. V was pared by 1 base and J by 6 bases, with 14 bases between. Germline values: CDR1 SGHRS, CDR2 YFSETQ. The CDR3 DNA reads TGCGCCAGCAGCTTGCAGGGATTAAGCGGCGAGCAGTACTTC. This codes for CASSLQGLSGEQYF.

Turning to this clonotype: The junction shows a germline mismatch at one end, possibly a read error. The J gene is TRBJ2-2, the V gene TRBV14; 8 nucleotides match TRBD2. The V gene's germline CDR1 is SGHDN and CDR2 FVKESK. The CDR3 is made up of 16 amino acids. The chain's CDR3 is CASSQKIAGNTRELFF. In DNA form, the CDR3 reads TGTGCCAGCAGCCAGAAAATAGCGGGAAACACCAGGGAGCTGTTTTTT.

Note on this clonotype: The junction and the germline gene differ at one end; a read error may be behind it. The gene calls are TRBV28 and TRBJ1-6; possible D gene TRBD1, 5 bases. Germline-derived CDR1 and CDR2 are MDHEN and SYDVKM. The CDR3 spans 15 residues. The CDR3 reads CANSLYRQSTRALHF. CDR3 bases: TGTGCCAACAGTCTATACAGACAGTCCACGAGAGCCCTCCACTTT.

In this sample, this clonotype turned up many times. V and J are TRBV20-1 and TRBJ2-7; TRBD2 aligns across 8 bases. The trim removed 2 bases at V and 3 bases at J, leaving 6 bases unmatched. Germline-derived CDR1 and CDR2 are DFQATT and SNEGSKA (reference sequence). There are 14 residues in the CDR3. The CDR3 loop reads CSARIGGAFYEQYF. In DNA, the CDR3 is TGCAGTGCTAGAATCGGGGGGGCGTTCTACGAGCAGTACTTC.

The chain recombines TRBV30 with TRBJ2-5; D might be TRBD1 or TRBD2, each matching 5 bases. Trimming shortened V by 4 bases and J by 2 bases, and 11 bases separated the two germline ends. There are 13 residues in the CDR3. Germline CDR1 is GTSNPN and CDR2 is SVGIG (reference sequence). The CDR3 here is CAWTGPLQETQYF. As DNA, the CDR3 is TGTGCCTGGACGGGACCCTTACAAGAGACCCAGTACTTC. Based on the CDR3 plus reference TRBV30 and TRBJ2-5, the full variable domain is SQTIHQWPATLVQPVGSPLSLECTVEGTSNPNLYWYRQAAGRGLQLLFYSVGIGQISSEVPQNLSASRPQDRQFILSSKKLLLSDSGFYLCAWTGPLQETQYFGPGTRLLVL.

This sequence joins TRBV5-5 and TRBJ2-1; 9 bases are shared with TRBD2. Trimming cost V 5 bases and J 2 bases; bases outside gene matches: 8. Per the germline V gene, CDR1 is SGHKS and CDR2 is YYEKEE (reference sequence). The CDR3 extends over 16 amino acids. The CDR3 spells CASSLSLAGPYNEQFF. As DNA, the CDR3 is TGTGCCAGCAGTTTATCCCTAGCGGGACCCTACAATGAGCAGTTCTTC.

DNA of the CDR3: TGTGCCAGCCATCCCGGGGACAGGGGTGCAGATACGCAGTATTTT. Encoded protein: CASHPGDRGADTQYF. The chain recombines TRBV7-9 with TRBJ2-3, with 10 bases identical to TRBD1. Per the germline V gene, CDR1 is SEHNR and CDR2 is FQNEAQ (reference sequence). This CDR3 has 15 residues. Unmatched junction bases numbered 9, after V lost 8 bases and J lost 4 bases.

As regards this clonotype: Given a much more abundant clone one base away, this may be a read error. The rearrangement joins TRBV13 to TRBJ1-1, with D possibly TRBD1 on 5 matching bases. CDR3 size: 18 residues. Germline loops: CDR1 PRHDT, CDR2 FYEKMQ (reference sequence). CDR3: CASGFFEVGGNRNTEAFF. In DNA, the CDR3 is TGTGCCAGCGGCTTTTTCGAGGTCGGGGGGAACCGGAACACTGAAGCTTTCTTT.

This clonotype was counted many times. The chain uses TRBV5-8 and TRBJ2-1; tentatively, D is TRBD1 or TRBD2 (5 bases each). Germline CDR1 and CDR2: SGHTS and YDEGEE. CDR3 size: 18 residues. V gave up 4 bases and J gave up 3 bases, with 23 bases separating them. CDR3 residues: CASSPPRGIGADYNEQFF. In DNA form, the CDR3 reads TGTGCCAGCAGCCCCCCCCGGGGTATCGGGGCCGACTACAATGAGCAGTTCTTC.

This clonotype appeared a few times. V and J are TRBV20-1 and TRBJ2-3, with D perhaps matching TRBD2 (6 bases). This CDR3 has 16 residues. The germline CDR1 and CDR2 sequences are DFQATT and SNEGSKA (reference sequence). V lost 2 bases, J lost 4 bases, and 19 bases lay in between. CDR3 loop: CSARLSGSSVADTQYF. DNA of the CDR3: TGCAGTGCTAGACTTAGTGGCTCTAGCGTAGCAGATACGCAGTATTTT.

About this clonotype itself: Without the conserved terminal phenylalanine or tryptophan, this CDR3 likely stems from a read error. The chain joins TRBV11-2 to TRBJ2-7; D is undetermined. Germline CDR1 SGHAT, CDR2 FQNNGV. There are 14 residues in the CDR3. The CDR3 protein is CTSSSVSNSYEQYS. The CDR3 DNA sequence: TGTACCAGCAGCTCAGTCTCAAACTCCTACGAGCAGTACTCC.

Notes on this clonotype: One end of the junction does not line up with germline, which may come from a read error. This chain uses TRBV10-2 with TRBJ2-2; no reliable D call. The CDR3 runs 15 residues. Germline V gene lookup returns CDR1 WSHSY and CDR2 SAAADI. Here the CDR3 DNA reads TGCACCAGCAGTTCAAGTGGGATCGGCACCGGGGAGCTGTTTTTT. It translates to CTSSSSGIGTGELFF.

This chain joins TRBV10-3 and TRBJ2-1, with D hard to call. This CDR3 has 13 amino acids. The V end lost 6 bases, the J end lost 11 bases, and 17 bases lay between the germline ends. The germline V gene has CDR1 ENHRY and CDR2 SYGVKD. As DNA, the CDR3 is TGTGCCATCAGCAACGACTTCGGTCGCCAGCAGTTCTTC. Translated: CAISNDFGRQQFF.

This clonotype has more than one count but fewer than ten. Since no conserved phenylalanine or tryptophan closes the CDR3, a read error is the likely cause. The chain has TRBV25-1 and TRBJ2-7, with a possible D match to TRBD2 (7 bases). Germline-derived CDR1 and CDR2 are MGHDK and SYGVNS. This CDR3 has 13 amino acids. V gave up 7 bases and J gave up 5 bases, with 15 bases separating them. CDR3 DNA sequence: TGTGCCAGCAAGGTAGGGGGGGCCCACGAGCAGTACTCC. Translated, it gives CASKVGGAHEQYS.

Of note for this clonotype: The CDR3 does not end in the conserved phenylalanine or tryptophan, so this is likely a read error. The chain recombines TRBV7-2 with TRBJ2-1; D tentatively reads TRBD1 or TRBD2 (5 bases each). Germline V gene lookup returns CDR1 SGHTA and CDR2 FQGNSA. CDR3 size: 14 residues. In DNA, the CDR3 is TGTGCCTGCAGCGCCGGATCGAGGGGTACTGAACAGTTCTCC. This encodes CACSAGSRGTEQFS.

This clonotype was counted ten times or more. This rearrangement joins TRBV12-3 or TRBV12-4 to TRBJ2-3; TRBD2 agrees at 7 bases. V dropped 5 bases and J dropped 2; count of bases not matched to a gene: 13. This CDR3 is built from 17 residues. The CDR3 nucleotides read TGTGCCAGCAGTGGAGGTCAGAGCGGGATTGACACAGATACGCAGTATTTT. The encoded protein is CASSGGQSGIDTDTQYF.

In regard to this clonotype: With a much larger clone just one base away, this may be a read error. The chain uses TRBV28 and TRBJ2-7; the D gene is possibly TRBD1 (5 bases). Germline CDR1 is MDHEN and CDR2 is SYDVKM. The CDR3 is 15 amino acids. V lost 11 bases to trimming and J lost 5 bases, with 25 bases between them. The CDR3 DNA reads as TGTGCCGCAGTGGACCTAGGGGCAGGGTCCCACGAGCAGTACTTC. Amino acids: CAAVDLGAGSHEQYF.

Concerning this clonotype itself: Relative to the germline gene, one junction end is altered; a read error may explain this. The chain uses TRBV11-3 and TRBJ2-7; possible D gene TRBD1, 7 bases. The CDR3 is 15 amino acids. Germline CDR1 and CDR2: SGHNT and YENEEA. CDR3 sequence reads: CARSLGARGDYEQYF. DNA of the CDR3: TGCGCCAGAAGCTTAGGGGCCAGGGGGGACTACGAGCAGTACTTC.

Remarks on this clonotype: Germline and junction disagree at one end, which may indicate a read error. The J gene is TRBJ2-5, the V gene TRBV11-2, with 8 nucleotides matching TRBD1. The CDR3 extends over 16 amino acids. Germline CDR1 and CDR2: SGHAT and FQNNGV. CDR3 DNA: TGTGCCAGCAGTATACAGGGGGGCCTAATCCAACAGACTCAGTACTTC. Translating it yields CASSIQGGLIQQTQYF.